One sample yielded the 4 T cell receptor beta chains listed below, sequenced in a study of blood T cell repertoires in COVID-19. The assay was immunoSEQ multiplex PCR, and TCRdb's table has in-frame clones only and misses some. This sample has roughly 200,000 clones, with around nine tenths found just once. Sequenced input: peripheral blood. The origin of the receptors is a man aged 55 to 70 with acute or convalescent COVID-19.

The CDR3 DNA reads TGTGCCAGCAGTCTGGGAGGGTACGAGCAGTACTTC. Protein: CASSLGGYEQYF. This chain uses TRBV6-5 with TRBJ2-7; 7 bases align to TRBD2. The CDR3 is 12 residues long. The V and J ends lost 5 bases and 4 bases, in that order; junction bases with no gene match: 2. Germline values: CDR1 MNHEY, CDR2 SVGAGI.

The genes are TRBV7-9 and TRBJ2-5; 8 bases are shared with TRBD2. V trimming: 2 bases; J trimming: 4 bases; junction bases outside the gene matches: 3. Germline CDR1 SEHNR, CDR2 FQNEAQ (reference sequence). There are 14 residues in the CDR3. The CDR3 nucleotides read TGTGCCAGCAGCTTAAGGCTAGCGGGAGAGACCCAGTACTTC. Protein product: CASSLRLAGETQYF.

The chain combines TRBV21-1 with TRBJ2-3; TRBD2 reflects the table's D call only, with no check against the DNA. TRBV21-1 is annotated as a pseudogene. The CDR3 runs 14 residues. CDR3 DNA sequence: TGTGCCATTCTACGGGGGGTACACACAGATACGCAGTATTTT. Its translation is CAILRGVHTDTQYF.

This CDR3 is CASHPGKRGGKGTQYF. The CDR3 DNA is TGCGCCAGCCACCCGGGGAAGCGGGGGGGTAAGGGTACGCAGTATTTT. The chain employs TRBV10-2 and TRBJ2-3; 10 bases are shared with TRBD2. Germline loops: CDR1 WSHSY, CDR2 SAAADI. The CDR3 contains 16 residues. V dropped 8 bases and J dropped 8; count of bases not matched to a gene: 16.